Each of the 13 T cell receptor beta chains below was sequenced from the same sample in a study of T cell responses to AZD1222 COVID-19 vaccine. The data were produced by immunoSEQ multiplex PCR, yet TCRdb's version contains in-frame clones alone and is incomplete. In the table there are around 180,000 clones, around 87% of which are singletons. Specimen: peripheral blood, collected on day 0 of MenACWY control vaccination. These receptors were obtained from an adult in good health.

The V call is TRBV29-1, the J call TRBJ1-3; TRBD1 matches at 7 bases. Germline CDR1 SQVTM, CDR2 ANQGSEA. The CDR3 has 13 residues. V was pared by 7 bases and J by 0 bases, with 3 bases of the junction left unmatched. CDR3 DNA sequence: TGCAGCGCCGGGACAGTCTCTGGAAACACCATATATTTT. It translates to CSAGTVSGNTIYF. Full variable domain (outside the CDR3, taken from reference TRBV29-1 and TRBJ1-3): SAVISQKPSRDICQRGTSLTIQCQVDSQVTMMFWYRQQPGQSLTLIATANQGSEATYESGFVIDKFPISRPNLTFSTLTVSNMSPEDSSIYLCSAGTVSGNTIYFGEGSWLTVV.

V usage is TRBV10-2 and J usage is TRBJ2-7, with D tentatively TRBD1 or TRBD2 (5 bases each). The V gene lost 1 base and the J gene lost 7 bases, with 17 bases spanning the gap. This CDR3 comprises 15 residues. The germline CDR1 and CDR2 sequences are WSHSY and SAAADI. This CDR3 reads CASSEFPGPRIEQYF. Written as DNA, the CDR3 is TGCGCCAGCAGTGAGTTCCCGGGACCGAGGATTGAGCAGTACTTC.

The rearrangement links TRBV7-8 to TRBJ2-1; the match to TRBD2 covers 10 bases. Germline lookup yields CDR1 SGHVS and CDR2 FQNEAQ. Germline trimming cut 3 bases from V and 8 bases from J; bases unmatched to any gene: 10. The CDR3 sequence is 16 residues long. The CDR3 reads CASSFKAGGPSHEQFF. The CDR3, as DNA: TGTGCCAGCAGCTTTAAAGCGGGAGGGCCGTCCCATGAGCAGTTCTTC.

V usage is TRBV28 and J usage is TRBJ2-1, with 7 bases lining up with TRBD2. V shed 7 bases and J 9 bases; nucleotides not matched to a gene: 6. The CDR3 sequence is 12 residues long. Germline V gene sequence: CDR1 MDHEN, CDR2 SYDVKM. The CDR3 protein is CASNNPGGEQFF. The CDR3 nucleotides read TGTGCCAGCAACAACCCGGGAGGTGAGCAGTTCTTC.

Here the CDR3 DNA reads TGTGCTCATGGACGGGGGCCGATCTACAATGAGCAGTTCTTC. Amino acid sequence: CAHGRGPIYNEQFF. The V gene is TRBV30, the J gene TRBJ2-1, with D tentatively TRBD1 or TRBD2 (6 bases each). The CDR3 spans 14 residues. Germline V gene sequence: CDR1 GTSNPN, CDR2 SVGIG (reference sequence).

This clone was seen a single time. The chain recombines TRBV5-7 with TRBJ1-2; 11 bases agree with TRBD1. TRBV5-7 is noted as an ORF with a role that remains uncertain. This CDR3 is built from 13 residues. Losses at the gene ends were 4 bases for V and 8 bases for J; bases not matched to a gene: 4. CDR3 sequence (DNA): TGTGCCAGCAGCACTGGGACAGGGGGAGGCTACACCTTC. Encoded protein: CASSTGTGGGYTF.

The genes are TRBV14 and TRBJ2-4; no definite D call. Germline loops: CDR1 SGHDN, CDR2 FVKESK. This CDR3 comprises 18 residues. V lost 3 bases, J lost 0 bases, and 18 bases lay in between. CDR3 sequence reads: CASSHLALIKLAKNIQYF. The CDR3 coding sequence is TGTGCCAGCAGCCACCTCGCCCTAATTAAACTAGCCAAAAACATTCAGTACTTC.

The CDR3 sequence: CASSTVGGSTDTQYF. The CDR3 nucleotides read TGTGCCAGCAGCACAGTTGGGGGAAGCACAGATACGCAGTATTTT. The rearrangement uses TRBV7-2 and TRBJ2-3; tentatively, D is TRBD1 or TRBD2 (5 bases each). Germline assignment: CDR1 SGHTA and CDR2 FQGNSA. Trimming stripped 5 bases from V and 0 bases from J, with 12 bases between. The CDR3 runs 15 residues.

CDR3 in DNA: TGTGCCAGCAGGGGACAGGGGATCTACGAGCAGTACTTC. Its translation is CASRGQGIYEQYF. This chain connects TRBV2 to TRBJ2-7, with 10 bases aligning to TRBD1. This CDR3 comprises 13 residues. J gave up 3 bases and V 6 bases, and 2 bases lay outside the gene matches. Germline CDR1 and CDR2: SNHLY and FYNNEI.

J is TRBJ1-2 and V is TRBV10-3; D might be TRBD1 (5 bases). V lost 10 bases and J 7 bases, leaving 10 bases between the germline ends. Germline V gene lookup returns CDR1 ENHRY and CDR2 SYGVKD. The CDR3 has 10 amino acids. CDR3 residues: CATWDGGYTF. In DNA form, the CDR3 reads TGTGCCACCTGGGACGGTGGCTACACCTTC.

This chain links TRBV19 with TRBJ2-5; TRBD2 aligns across 8 bases. Germline CDR1 LNHDA, CDR2 SQIVND (reference sequence). J lost 6 bases, V lost 2 bases, and 11 bases had no gene match. The CDR3 is 16 residues long. The CDR3: CASSITSGLEVKTQYF. CDR3 nucleotides: TGTGCCAGTAGTATAACATCGGGACTAGAGGTAAAGACCCAGTACTTC.

This clone was picked up a small number of times. The gene calls are TRBV18 and TRBJ2-7; 8 bases fit TRBD1. Germline loops: CDR1 KGHSH, CDR2 LQKENI. With 3 bases clipped from V and 7 bases from J, the junction kept 11 bases outside the gene matches. This CDR3 comprises 15 residues. The CDR3 sequence is CASSPPTGATGEQYF. For the CDR3, the DNA is TGTGCCAGCTCACCCCCGACAGGGGCGACGGGTGAGCAGTACTTC.

With regard to this clone: Additional DNA sequences in this sample encode the identical CDR3. V usage is TRBV7-2 and J usage is TRBJ2-7, with TRBD1 matching 8 bases. J was trimmed by 2 bases and V by 1 base; bases with no gene match: 7. This CDR3 is 16 amino acids long. Germline V gene sequence: CDR1 SGHTA, CDR2 FQGNSA. CDR3 protein: CASSLVGQGATYEQYF. CDR3 sequence (DNA): TGTGCCAGCAGCTTAGTCGGTCAGGGGGCCACCTACGAGCAGTACTTC.